The 31 T cell receptor beta chains below come from one sample, sequenced in a study of blood T cell repertoires in COVID-19. Data came from immunoSEQ multiplex PCR; TCRdb stores just in-frame clones and leaves some out. The sample lists 90,000 to 100,000 clones, 70% to 90% occurring once. The specimen sequenced was peripheral blood. The receptors originated from a woman aged 55-75 years with COVID-19, enrolled during active disease.

The chain is built from TRBV20-1 and TRBJ1-2, with D possibly matching TRBD1 (6 bases). The CDR3 is 11 residues long. Germline V lookup: CDR1 DFQATT, CDR2 SNEGSKA (reference sequence). The CDR3, as DNA: TGCGGCGCGGGGGCTGGCTATGGCTACACCTTC. Amino acid sequence: CGAGAGYGYTF.

The chain employs TRBV3-1 (or the pseudogene TRBV3-2) and TRBJ1-2; 8 bases align to TRBD1. Germline values: CDR1 LGHDT, CDR2 YNNKEL (reference sequence). After removal of 0 bases from V and 4 bases from J, the junction contained 1 base not matched to a gene. The CDR3 has 14 amino acids. Here the CDR3 reads CASSQDDRGYGYTF. CDR3 sequence (DNA): TGTGCCAGCAGCCAAGACGACAGGGGCTATGGCTACACCTTC.

The chain uses TRBV7-3 and TRBJ2-1; possible D gene TRBD1, 6 bases. Germline V CDR1 and CDR2: SGHTA, FQGTGA. Between the trimmed V and J ends, which lost 5 bases and 10 bases, there was a span of 21 bases. CDR3 length: 15 amino acids. CDR3 amino acids: CASSLLQGRVGEQFF. CDR3 sequence (DNA): TGTGCCAGCAGCCTCCTACAGGGAAGGGTTGGAGAGCAGTTCTTC.

The rearrangement joins TRBV6-1 to TRBJ1-2; D unresolved. The germline V and J ends were trimmed by 3 bases and 2 bases, with 10 bases remaining between them. Per the germline V gene, CDR1 is MNHNS and CDR2 is SASEGT. There are 14 residues in the CDR3. For the CDR3, the DNA is TGTGCCAGCAGTGAGTCGTATTCGAACTATGGCTACACCTTC. Translation gives CASSESYSNYGYTF.

The chain has TRBV29-1 and TRBJ2-2; D might be TRBD2 (6 bases). Trimming removed 6 bases at V and 4 bases at J, with 9 bases between. The CDR3 contains 12 residues. CDR1 and CDR2 from the germline V gene are SQVTM and ANQGSEA. The CDR3 is CSVGGATGELFF. The CDR3 DNA reads TGCAGCGTGGGCGGGGCCACCGGGGAGCTGTTTTTT.

This chain connects TRBV7-7 to TRBJ2-5, with TRBD2 as a possible D gene (7 bases). The CDR3 sequence is 15 residues long. The germline CDR1 and CDR2 sequences are SSHAT and FNYEAQ (reference sequence). V lost 1 base, J lost 1 base, and 10 bases lay in between. In DNA, the CDR3 is TGTGCCAGCAGCTTAGGCGGGGGCCCCCAAGAGACCCAGTACTTC. Its protein is CASSLGGGPQETQYF. Full variable domain (rest looked up from reference TRBV7-7 and TRBJ2-5): GAGVSQSPRYKVTKRGQDVTLRCDPISSHATLYWYQQALGQGPEFLTYFNYEAQPDKSGLPSDRFSAERPEGSISTLTIQRTEQRDSAMYRCASSLGGGPQETQYFGPGTRLLVL.

This clone showed up just a few times. This chain links TRBV18 with TRBJ1-2, with a tentative D call TRBD1 (5 bases). V was pared by 4 bases and J by 7 bases, with 13 bases between. The germline CDR1 and CDR2 sequences are KGHSH and LQKENI. The CDR3 length is 13 residues. CDR3 loop: CASSRGGESGYTF. As DNA, the CDR3 is TGTGCCAGCTCACGCGGGGGTGAGTCTGGCTACACCTTC.

CDR3 amino acids: CASSVTAGDTGELFF. In DNA form, the CDR3 reads TGTGCCAGCAGCGTGACGGCAGGGGACACCGGGGAGCTGTTTTTT. V is TRBV9 and J is TRBJ2-2, with a weak D call TRBD1 (6 bases). CDR1 and CDR2 (germline): SGDLS, YYNGEE. The CDR3 is 15 amino acids. V lost 2 bases and J 3 bases, leaving 11 bases between the germline ends. Supplemented by reference TRBV9 and TRBJ2-2, the full variable domain reads DSGVTQTPKHLITATGQRVTLRCSPRSGDLSVYWYQQSLDQGLQFLIQYYNGEERAKGNILERFSAQQFPDLHSELNLSSLELGDSALYFCASSVTAGDTGELFFGEGSRLTVL.

V usage is TRBV6-2 or TRBV6-3 and J usage is TRBJ1-5; TRBD1 aligns across 7 bases. CDR3 length: 15 residues. Germline V CDR1 and CDR2: MNHEY, SVGEGT. V trimming: 2 bases; J trimming: 4 bases; junction bases outside the gene matches: 5. The CDR3 DNA sequence: TGTGCCAGCAGTTACCACCGGGACAGTAATCAGCCCCAGCATTTT. Translating gives CASSYHRDSNQPQHF.

V gene TRBV11-3 combines with J gene TRBJ2-7, with D possibly being TRBD2 (6 bases). CDR1 is SGHNT and CDR2 is YENEEA in the germline V gene. The length of the CDR3 is 14 residues. V gave up 5 bases and J gave up 2 bases, with 13 bases separating them. The CDR3 is CASSLGGNTYEQYF. The CDR3 DNA sequence: TGTGCCAGCAGCCTCGGGGGAAATACCTACGAGCAGTACTTC.

As DNA, the CDR3 is TGTGCCAGCAGCTCGGGAGATACGCAGTATTTT. Its protein is CASSSGDTQYF. This sequence joins TRBV5-4 and TRBJ2-3, with no clear D. Germline values: CDR1 SGHNT, CDR2 YYREEE (reference sequence). Trimming left V 3 bases short and J 5 bases short, with 4 bases between. The CDR3 has 11 amino acids.

CDR3 amino acids: CASSQGTGPGQPQHF. The DNA of the CDR3 is TGCGCCAGCAGCCAAGGGACAGGGCCTGGTCAGCCCCAGCATTTT. The chain is built from TRBV4-3 and TRBJ1-5; 8 nucleotides line up with TRBD1. This CDR3 spans 15 amino acids. Germline CDR1 reads LGHNA; CDR2 reads YSLEER. J lost 6 bases, V lost 1 base, and 5 bases had no gene match.

The V call is TRBV5-1, the J call TRBJ1-1; D gene unclear. The CDR3 has 13 amino acids. CDR1 SGHRS and CDR2 YFSETQ come from the germline V gene. Trimming cost V 0 bases and J 1 base, with 4 bases left between them. CDR3 sequence reads: CASSLVSNTEAFF. The CDR3 nucleotides read TGCGCCAGCAGCTTGGTCTCGAACACTGAAGCTTTCTTT.

J is TRBJ2-1 and V is TRBV7-2, with TRBD2 matching 8 bases. V was clipped by 3 bases and J by 8 bases; unmatched bases: 9. Germline V gene lookup returns CDR1 SGHTA and CDR2 FQGNSA. The CDR3 has 15 amino acids. The CDR3: CASSFNRGGLDEQFF. The CDR3 region has the DNA TGTGCCAGCAGCTTTAACCGGGGGGGCCTCGATGAGCAGTTCTTC.

This rearrangement joins TRBV30 to TRBJ1-2, with 9 nucleotides matching TRBD1. The trim removed 3 bases at V and 7 bases at J, leaving 9 bases unmatched. Germline V lookup: CDR1 GTSNPN, CDR2 SVGIG (reference sequence). This CDR3 has 14 amino acids. The CDR3 spells CAWRKQGANSGYTF. The DNA for the CDR3 is TGTGCCTGGAGAAAACAGGGGGCGAATTCTGGCTACACCTTC.

V is TRBV6-5 and J is TRBJ1-1; maybe TRBD1 (5 bases). Germline loops: CDR1 MNHEY, CDR2 SVGAGI. V was pared by 7 bases and J by 7 bases, with 19 bases between. The CDR3 covers 14 residues. CDR3 amino acids: CASTSRRGRDEAFF. The CDR3 bases are TGTGCCAGCACCTCCAGGCGGGGCAGGGATGAAGCTTTCTTT.

The CDR3 DNA sequence: TGTGCCAGCAGCGTCCTCAGGGGAGGGCCGAACACTGAAGCTTTCTTT. Translated: CASSVLRGGPNTEAFF. This sequence joins TRBV7-9 and TRBJ1-1; D may be TRBD1 (6 bases). V was pared by 5 bases and J by 1 base, with 17 bases between. Per germline, CDR1 SEHNR and CDR2 FQNEAQ (reference sequence). The CDR3 runs 16 residues.

This chain uses TRBV20-1 with TRBJ1-2; D call uncertain. Germline assignment: CDR1 DFQATT and CDR2 SNEGSKA (reference sequence). The CDR3 runs to 14 residues. Trimming removed 3 bases at V and 8 bases at J, with 19 bases between. CDR3 sequence (DNA): TGCAGTGCTAGTCCACCCAGAGGGTTTTCGGGCTACACCTTC. Protein: CSASPPRGFSGYTF.

This sequence joins TRBV5-1 and TRBJ1-1; 7 nucleotides match TRBD1. This CDR3 has 16 amino acids. The trim removed 4 bases at V and 1 base at J, leaving 10 bases unmatched. The germline gives CDR1 SGHRS, CDR2 YFSETQ. The CDR3 spells CASSPRTGQTNTEAFF. The CDR3 DNA reads as TGCGCCAGCAGCCCCCGGACAGGACAGACGAACACTGAAGCTTTCTTT.

Only one count was recorded for this clone. The chain joins TRBV9 to TRBJ2-5; tentatively, D is TRBD1 (6 bases). V was cut by 3 bases and J by 5 bases, with 14 bases left in between. The germline gives CDR1 SGDLS, CDR2 YYNGEE. This CDR3 is 14 amino acids long. DNA for the CDR3: TGTGCCAGCAGCGACGACAGGTCGACGGAGACCCAGTACTTC. This gives the protein CASSDDRSTETQYF. Filled out from reference TRBV9 and TRBJ2-5, the complete variable domain reads DSGVTQTPKHLITATGQRVTLRCSPRSGDLSVYWYQQSLDQGLQFLIQYYNGEERAKGNILERFSAQQFPDLHSELNLSSLELGDSALYFCASSDDRSTETQYFGPGTRLLVL.

This clone was seen more than once but under ten times. The V and J genes are TRBV7-9 and TRBJ1-1; D is unresolved. CDR3 length: 15 residues. Germline V gene sequence: CDR1 SEHNR, CDR2 FQNEAQ (reference sequence). V was shortened by 5 bases and J by 1 base, with 14 bases between the two germline ends. The CDR3 DNA is TGTGCCAGCAGCCCCACGGGAGGTGGGAACACTGAAGCTTTCTTT. It specifies CASSPTGGGNTEAFF.

This chain uses TRBV11-2 with TRBJ2-7, with D possibly matching TRBD1 (5 bases). This CDR3 region has 14 residues. Germline assignment: CDR1 SGHAT and CDR2 FQNNGV. The ends were cut back, 2 bases at V and 0 bases at J, with 8 bases in the middle. The CDR3 nucleotides are TGTGCCAGCAGCTTAACCGACAGCTCCTACGAGCAGTACTTC. As protein: CASSLTDSSYEQYF.

V usage is TRBV7-2 and J usage is TRBJ1-1, with D hard to call. CDR1 and CDR2 (germline): SGHTA, FQGNSA. The CDR3 consists of 13 residues. Deletions cut 4 bases from V and 4 bases from J, with 10 bases between. CDR3 in DNA: TGTGCCAGCAGCTCCATGGGGAGCACTGAAGCTTTCTTT. It is translated as CASSSMGSTEAFF.

CDR3 residues: CASKTAGNTIYF. The DNA of the CDR3 is TGTGCCAGCAAAACGGCTGGAAACACCATATATTTT. The chain links TRBV6-5 to TRBJ1-3; D gene ambiguous. Germline V gives CDR1 MNHEY, CDR2 SVGAGI. Trimming removed 7 bases at V and 2 bases at J, with 6 bases between. The CDR3 is 12 amino acids.

DNA of the CDR3: TGTGCCAGCAGCTTCCGCCGGGAGCAGTACTTC. It yields the protein CASSFRREQYF. The V and J genes are TRBV5-5 and TRBJ2-7; D unresolved. The CDR3 spans 11 residues. Trimming took 2 bases from V and 7 from J, leaving 7 bases between them. Germline values: CDR1 SGHKS, CDR2 YYEKEE (reference sequence).

This sequence joins TRBV7-2 and TRBJ1-6, with D possibly matching TRBD1 (5 bases). This CDR3 has 14 amino acids. V lost 0 bases, J lost 14 bases, and 14 bases lay in between. CDR1 is SGHTA, CDR2 FQGNSA, per germline. The CDR3 DNA is TGTGCCAGCAGCTTAGCGGAGGGGCGCTCCTCCCTCCACTTT. It yields the protein CASSLAEGRSSLHF.

The chain recombines TRBV2 with TRBJ1-2; TRBD1 matches at 10 bases. The J segment lost 4 bases and the V segment lost 6 bases, leaving 8 bases of the junction unmatched. The CDR3 has 15 residues. Germline V CDR1 and CDR2: SNHLY, FYNNEI. CDR3 region: CASRATGGAGYGYTF. CDR3 DNA: TGTGCCAGCAGGGCGACAGGGGGCGCCGGCTATGGCTACACCTTC.

The chain has TRBV6-5 and TRBJ2-7; TRBD1 matches 9 bases. The germline V gene has CDR1 MNHEY and CDR2 SVGAGI. CDR3 length: 13 amino acids. Unmatched junction bases numbered 8, after V lost 8 bases and J lost 6 bases. In nucleotides, the CDR3 is TGTGCCAGCGGACTGGGACAGGGCCGCGAGCAGTACTTC. Translation gives CASGLGQGREQYF.

Concerning this clone itself: The junction and the germline gene differ at one end; a read error may be behind it. This chain connects TRBV7-7 to TRBJ1-1, with TRBD1 matching over 8 bases. CDR1 and CDR2 (germline): SSHAT, FNYEAQ (reference sequence). The length of the CDR3 is 13 residues. CDR3 DNA: TGTGCTAGCAGCCCCGACAGGGGTGGGGTAGCTTTCTTT. This codes for CASSPDRGGVAFF.

The chain joins TRBV6-5 to TRBJ1-2; 7 bases are a match to TRBD1. CDR3 length equals 13 residues. V lost 6 bases and J lost 7; bases outside the gene matches: 8. Germline assignment: CDR1 MNHEY and CDR2 SVGAGI. The CDR3 protein is CASRRDRQGGYTF. The CDR3 bases are TGTGCCAGCAGAAGGGACCGACAGGGTGGCTACACCTTC.

The V call is TRBV27, the J call TRBJ1-2, with a tentative D call TRBD1 (5 bases). Trimming cost V 9 bases and J 2 bases, with 22 bases left between them. Germline CDR1 and CDR2: MNHEY and SMNVEV (reference sequence). This CDR3 spans 16 amino acids. Written as DNA, the CDR3 is TGTGCCAGTCTTCCCCATCCCGAGGGACTGAACTATGGCTACACCTTC. Protein sequence: CASLPHPEGLNYGYTF.